The 20 T cell receptor beta chains below were found in one sample sequenced in a study of blood T cell repertoires in COVID-19. The assay was immunoSEQ multiplex PCR, and TCRdb's table has in-frame clones only and misses some. The table records around 70,000 clones, roughly 89% of them present only once. The sequenced material came from peripheral blood. Receptors were obtained from an elderly man with acute or convalescent COVID-19.

The chain recombines TRBV12-5 with TRBJ1-5, with D possibly TRBD1 on 6 matching bases. CDR3 size: 15 residues. Germline CDR1 LGHNT, CDR2 FRNRAP. Trimming cost V 6 bases and J 3 bases, with 15 bases left between them. The CDR3 reads CASGSSGTPNQPQHF. The DNA of the CDR3 is TGTGCTAGTGGGTCATCCGGGACACCCAATCAGCCCCAGCATTTT.

The rearrangement uses TRBV2 and TRBJ1-4; 7 nucleotides agree with TRBD1. Germline V gene sequence: CDR1 SNHLY, CDR2 FYNNEI. The CDR3 extends over 14 amino acids. V shed 7 bases and J 4 bases; nucleotides not matched to a gene: 6. CDR3 DNA: TGTGCCAGCACGCAGGGGGTCCTTAATGAAAAACTGTTTTTT. Translated: CASTQGVLNEKLFF.

This chain joins TRBV11-1 and TRBJ2-3; 8 positions match TRBD1. J gave up 1 base and V 5 bases, and 8 bases lay outside the gene matches. Germline V gives CDR1 SGHAT, CDR2 FQDESV (reference sequence). The CDR3 runs to 16 residues. CDR3 nucleotides: TGTGCCAGCAGCACCAACACAGGGGGTGGCACAGATACGCAGTATTTT. Protein product: CASSTNTGGGTDTQYF.

This sequence joins TRBV6-1 and TRBJ1-3; D not resolved. Germline V gene lookup returns CDR1 MNHNS and CDR2 SASEGT. V gave up 2 bases and J gave up 0 bases, with 5 bases separating them. The CDR3 contains 14 residues. In nucleotides, the CDR3 is TGTGCCAGCAGTGAAATCAGCTCTGGAAACACCATATATTTT. It codes for CASSEISSGNTIYF.

This clone has more than one count but fewer than ten. The V gene is TRBV9, the J gene TRBJ2-5, with D perhaps TRBD2 (6 bases). V was trimmed by 3 bases and J by 4 bases, leaving 19 bases between them. The CDR3 is 16 amino acids. CDR1 and CDR2 (germline): SGDLS, YYNGEE. This CDR3 is CASSALGFGGGETQYF. Written as DNA, the CDR3 is TGTGCCAGCAGCGCCCTCGGCTTCGGGGGTGGAGAGACCCAGTACTTC.

This sequence joins TRBV7-9 and TRBJ1-2; no clear D gene. This CDR3 has 12 amino acids. Trimming removed 5 bases at V and 6 bases at J, with 10 bases between. Per the germline V gene, CDR1 is SEHNR and CDR2 is FQNEAQ (reference sequence). The DNA of the CDR3 is TGTGCCAGCAGCCCCCTCGGGGATGGCTACACCTTC. It is translated as CASSPLGDGYTF.

The chain has TRBV11-2 and TRBJ1-3; 11 bases match TRBD1. This CDR3 region has 15 residues. V gave up 1 base and J gave up 7 bases; unmatched junction bases: 3. The germline CDR1 and CDR2 sequences are SGHAT and FQNNGV. The CDR3 nucleotides are TGTGCCAGCAGCTTAGCTGGACAGGGGGCGAACACCATATATTTT. Translation: CASSLAGQGANTIYF.

This chain connects TRBV5-4 to TRBJ2-1, with 7 nucleotides matching TRBD2. The CDR3 is 15 amino acids. The ends lost 0 bases at V and 3 bases at J; junction bases unmatched: 3. Germline CDR1 reads SGHNT; CDR2 reads YYREEE (reference sequence). The CDR3 protein is CASSLGLADYNEQFF. CDR3 in DNA: TGTGCCAGCAGCTTGGGGCTAGCGGACTACAATGAGCAGTTCTTC.

The chain employs TRBV27 and TRBJ2-7; TRBD2 aligns across 14 bases. V was clipped by 6 bases and J by 5 bases; unmatched bases: 12. The V gene's germline CDR1 is MNHEY and CDR2 SMNVEV (reference sequence). The CDR3 is made up of 17 amino acids. Here the CDR3 DNA reads TGTGCCAGCAGCCCGGCCGGGACTAGCGGGAGAGTAGACGAGCAGTACTTC. The encoded protein is CASSPAGTSGRVDEQYF.

This chain joins TRBV18 and TRBJ2-2, with 8 bases aligning to TRBD1. V was pared by 6 bases and J by 5 bases, with 5 bases of the junction left unmatched. The V gene's germline CDR1 is KGHSH and CDR2 LQKENI. The CDR3 has 14 amino acids. This chain's CDR3 is CASSWTGRTGELFF. The DNA of the CDR3 is TGTGCCAGCTCCTGGACAGGGAGAACCGGGGAGCTGTTTTTT.

The rearrangement links TRBV28 to TRBJ1-1; tentatively, D is TRBD1 (5 bases). The V and J ends lost 2 bases and 5 bases respectively, with 12 bases between them. The CDR3 totals 14 residues. Per germline, CDR1 MDHEN and CDR2 SYDVKM. The CDR3 region has the DNA TGTGCCAGCAGTTTAAAGGTGGGGGGAACTGAAGCTTTCTTT. The encoded protein is CASSLKVGGTEAFF.

The chain couples TRBV10-1 to TRBJ2-3; 8 bases are shared with TRBD1. V trimming: 2 bases; J trimming: 4 bases; junction bases outside the gene matches: 8. The CDR3 runs to 16 residues. Germline values: CDR1 WNHNN, CDR2 SYGVQD (reference sequence). CDR3 DNA sequence: TGCGCCAGCAGTGAGAAGCAGGGGGCAGGAGCAGATACGCAGTATTTT. This codes for CASSEKQGAGADTQYF.

V gene TRBV6-5 combines with J gene TRBJ1-1, with 8 bases lining up with TRBD1. This CDR3 has 14 residues. V was pared by 4 bases and J by 4 bases, with 5 bases of the junction left unmatched. Germline V gene lookup returns CDR1 MNHEY and CDR2 SVGAGI. This CDR3 is CASSSQGAGTEAFF. The CDR3 nucleotides are TGTGCCAGCAGTTCCCAGGGGGCTGGCACTGAAGCTTTCTTT.

V gene TRBV7-9 combines with J gene TRBJ2-7, with 7 bases identical to TRBD1. The V gene's germline CDR1 is SEHNR and CDR2 FQNEAQ (reference sequence). The CDR3 totals 15 residues. The J segment lost 4 bases and the V segment lost 5 bases, leaving 11 bases of the junction unmatched. The CDR3 sequence: CASSPSQGGKYEQYF. CDR3 nucleotides: TGTGCCAGCAGCCCATCTCAAGGGGGCAAGTACGAGCAGTACTTC.

The V and J genes are TRBV19 and TRBJ2-2; the match to TRBD2 covers 7 bases. CDR3 length: 15 amino acids. With 3 bases clipped from V and 5 bases from J, the junction kept 6 bases outside the gene matches. Germline V gene sequence: CDR1 LNHDA, CDR2 SQIVND (reference sequence). Here the CDR3 reads CASSIDTGGTGELFF. CDR3 DNA sequence: TGTGCCAGTAGTATTGATACCGGGGGGACCGGGGAGCTGTTTTTT.

The rearrangement joins TRBV5-1 to TRBJ2-3; 9 bases are shared with TRBD1. V lost 3 bases to trimming and J lost 6 bases; unmatched junction nucleotides: 11. This CDR3 is built from 16 residues. Per the germline V gene, CDR1 is SGHRS and CDR2 is YFSETQ. The CDR3 DNA reads TGCGCCAGCAGCTACGGGACAGGGATATCATTTGATACGCAGTATTTT. Amino acids: CASSYGTGISFDTQYF.

CDR3 bases: TGTGCCAGTAGTTCCCTCCGGGTGAAGTGGAACACTGAAGCTTTCTTT. This translates into CASSSLRVKWNTEAFF. The rearrangement joins TRBV19 to TRBJ1-1; D uncertain. The CDR3 totals 16 residues. Germline V lookup: CDR1 LNHDA, CDR2 SQIVND (reference sequence). V lost 5 bases, J lost 1 base, and 17 bases lay in between.

The gene calls are TRBV11-1 and TRBJ2-7; D perhaps matches TRBD2 (6 bases). The CDR3 has 16 residues. Germline CDR1 and CDR2: SGHAT and FQDESV (reference sequence). V was pared by 1 base and J by 3 bases, with 16 bases between. This CDR3 reads CASSLEAGSDHYEQYF. The CDR3 DNA follows: TGTGCCAGCAGCTTAGAAGCGGGCAGCGACCACTACGAGCAGTACTTC.

The chain recombines TRBV24-1 with TRBJ2-1, with 8 bases fitting TRBD2. The CDR3 is 13 residues long. The J segment lost 8 bases and the V segment lost 7 bases, leaving 6 bases of the junction unmatched. Germline V gene sequence: CDR1 KGHDR, CDR2 SFDVKD. The CDR3 loop is CATRVRGGDEQFF. DNA for the CDR3: TGTGCCACCAGAGTTCGGGGGGGCGATGAGCAGTTCTTC.

The chain carries TRBV29-1 and TRBJ2-7; no clear D. The germline V gene has CDR1 SQVTM and CDR2 ANQGSEA. The CDR3 covers 11 residues. V was pared by 4 bases and J by 3 bases, with 7 bases between. CDR3 DNA sequence: TGCAGCGTTGGGGCAGTCTACGAGCAGTACTTC. It specifies CSVGAVYEQYF.